Listed below are T cell receptor beta chains from one sample, sequenced in a study of blood T cell repertoires in COVID-19. TCRdb's table, derived via immunoSEQ multiplex PCR, lists solely in-frame clones and lacks some. The sample has around 200,000 clones; 60% to 85% are singletons. Sequencing was carried out using peripheral blood. The receptors derive from a woman aged 70-85 years with acute or convalescent COVID-19. CDR3s leave out the opening cysteine and the closing phenylalanine or tryptophan. The order of the fields is J gene, V gene, clone size, CDR3 protein. Clone size is not always given. Where it is, it says once, few, many or a class for expanded clones.

j_gene: TRBJ1-1; v_gene: TRBV6-1; abundance: once; CDR3aa: ASSDQTGRENTEAF
j_gene: TRBJ1-3; v_gene: TRBV5-6; abundance: many; CDR3aa: ASSLTGVGNTIY
j_gene: TRBJ2-5; v_gene: TRBV6-5; abundance: once; CDR3aa: ASSFGGQETQY
j_gene: TRBJ2-3; v_gene: TRBV20-1; abundance: -; CDR3aa: SASRLGTGLAGGDTQY
j_gene: TRBJ2-3; v_gene: TRBV7-2; abundance: -; CDR3aa: ASSSLGGEVKQY
j_gene: TRBJ1-2; v_gene: TRBV6-5; abundance: -; CDR3aa: ASSYVGGADYGYT
j_gene: TRBJ1-6; v_gene: TRBV18; abundance: few; CDR3aa: ASSLRQGAISPLH
j_gene: TRBJ2-7; v_gene: TRBV19; abundance: -; CDR3aa: ASSRLAGNYEQY
j_gene: TRBJ2-7; v_gene: TRBV20-1; abundance: -; CDR3aa: SARVGFEQY
j_gene: TRBJ2-3; v_gene: TRBV7-2; abundance: -; CDR3aa: ASSLQGASGTSTDTQY
j_gene: TRBJ2-7; v_gene: TRBV7-7; abundance: -; CDR3aa: ASSWDSSYEQY
j_gene: TRBJ2-5; v_gene: TRBV29-1; abundance: -; CDR3aa: SVRASPGGETQY
j_gene: TRBJ2-1; v_gene: TRBV10-3; abundance: -; CDR3aa: AISTSTNEQF
j_gene: TRBJ2-6; v_gene: TRBV27; abundance: -; CDR3aa: ASRSPVSGANVLT
j_gene: TRBJ2-2; v_gene: TRBV7-2; abundance: -; CDR3aa: ASRGYTGELF
j_gene: TRBJ1-2; v_gene: TRBV24-1; abundance: -; CDR3aa: ATSDTGYGYT
j_gene: TRBJ1-5; v_gene: TRBV2; abundance: -; CDR3aa: ASMEGAAKGDQPQH
j_gene: TRBJ1-1; v_gene: TRBV3-1/TRBV3-2; abundance: once; CDR3aa: ASSPRQGQVEAF
j_gene: TRBJ1-2; v_gene: TRBV7-9; abundance: -; CDR3aa: ASSSGGRANYGYT
j_gene: TRBJ2-1; v_gene: TRBV29-1; abundance: -; CDR3aa: SADRYNEQF
j_gene: TRBJ2-7; v_gene: TRBV9; abundance: -; CDR3aa: ASSVDTSSYEQY
j_gene: TRBJ1-2; v_gene: TRBV18; abundance: few; CDR3aa: ASSPDRTNYGYT
j_gene: TRBJ1-1; v_gene: TRBV19; abundance: -; CDR3aa: ASSSSTLGITEAF
j_gene: TRBJ2-3; v_gene: TRBV7-7; abundance: -; CDR3aa: ASSEISGSQDTQY
j_gene: TRBJ1-4; v_gene: TRBV7-2; abundance: -; CDR3aa: ASSPGQGANEKLF
j_gene: TRBJ1-6; v_gene: TRBV5-4; abundance: -; CDR3aa: ASSRGGERSNSPLH
j_gene: TRBJ1-1; v_gene: TRBV19; abundance: once; CDR3aa: ASRGWNTEAF
j_gene: TRBJ1-3; v_gene: TRBV2; abundance: -; CDR3aa: ASSEDGYGNTIY
j_gene: TRBJ2-7; v_gene: TRBV4-2; abundance: few; CDR3aa: ASSQDGGLAFTYEQY
j_gene: TRBJ2-5; v_gene: TRBV5-1; abundance: few; CDR3aa: ASSHNGGQGKETQY
j_gene: TRBJ2-7; v_gene: TRBV30; abundance: -; CDR3aa: AYRIAGTYEQY
j_gene: TRBJ1-4; v_gene: TRBV2; abundance: few; CDR3aa: ASSRRVSNREKLF
j_gene: TRBJ1-6; v_gene: TRBV9; abundance: few; CDR3aa: ASSQTTGDSPLH
j_gene: TRBJ1-1; v_gene: TRBV14; abundance: -; CDR3aa: ASSQARGTEAF
j_gene: TRBJ1-2; v_gene: TRBV27; abundance: few; CDR3aa: ASSLPRRVPTNYGYT
j_gene: TRBJ2-1; v_gene: TRBV5-4; abundance: -; CDR3aa: ASSSGLVINEQF
j_gene: TRBJ2-2; v_gene: TRBV3-1/TRBV3-2; abundance: -; CDR3aa: ASSLLGLPGELF
j_gene: TRBJ1-2; v_gene: TRBV24-1; abundance: few; CDR3aa: ATGQGRGYT
j_gene: TRBJ2-7; v_gene: TRBV7-9; abundance: -; CDR3aa: ASSPIGGSTGEQY
j_gene: TRBJ1-6; v_gene: TRBV27; abundance: few; CDR3aa: ASTISIRDRDNSPLH
j_gene: TRBJ2-5; v_gene: TRBV2; abundance: -; CDR3aa: ASSAGQVETQY
j_gene: TRBJ2-2; v_gene: TRBV19; abundance: few; CDR3aa: ASSTGQGNTGELF
j_gene: TRBJ1-2; v_gene: TRBV29-1; abundance: -; CDR3aa: SVEVSGEDGYT
j_gene: TRBJ2-2; v_gene: TRBV11-3; abundance: -; CDR3aa: ASSFSTGELF
j_gene: TRBJ2-1; v_gene: TRBV19; abundance: -; CDR3aa: ASSMVRSGRARDEQF
j_gene: TRBJ1-5; v_gene: TRBV5-1; abundance: -; CDR3aa: ASSRDKGVQH
j_gene: TRBJ1-5; v_gene: TRBV12-3/TRBV12-4; abundance: -; CDR3aa: ASRFGSYQPQH
j_gene: TRBJ2-3; v_gene: TRBV7-2; abundance: -; CDR3aa: ASSLAGTGTDTQY
j_gene: TRBJ1-1; v_gene: TRBV11-2; abundance: -; CDR3aa: ASSLVLANTEAF
j_gene: TRBJ2-5; v_gene: TRBV24-1; abundance: -; CDR3aa: ATSDSGGVEETQY
j_gene: TRBJ2-3; v_gene: TRBV2; abundance: few; CDR3aa: ASSRDSRKPDTQY
j_gene: TRBJ2-1; v_gene: TRBV28; abundance: -; CDR3aa: ASSSSGTSYNEQF